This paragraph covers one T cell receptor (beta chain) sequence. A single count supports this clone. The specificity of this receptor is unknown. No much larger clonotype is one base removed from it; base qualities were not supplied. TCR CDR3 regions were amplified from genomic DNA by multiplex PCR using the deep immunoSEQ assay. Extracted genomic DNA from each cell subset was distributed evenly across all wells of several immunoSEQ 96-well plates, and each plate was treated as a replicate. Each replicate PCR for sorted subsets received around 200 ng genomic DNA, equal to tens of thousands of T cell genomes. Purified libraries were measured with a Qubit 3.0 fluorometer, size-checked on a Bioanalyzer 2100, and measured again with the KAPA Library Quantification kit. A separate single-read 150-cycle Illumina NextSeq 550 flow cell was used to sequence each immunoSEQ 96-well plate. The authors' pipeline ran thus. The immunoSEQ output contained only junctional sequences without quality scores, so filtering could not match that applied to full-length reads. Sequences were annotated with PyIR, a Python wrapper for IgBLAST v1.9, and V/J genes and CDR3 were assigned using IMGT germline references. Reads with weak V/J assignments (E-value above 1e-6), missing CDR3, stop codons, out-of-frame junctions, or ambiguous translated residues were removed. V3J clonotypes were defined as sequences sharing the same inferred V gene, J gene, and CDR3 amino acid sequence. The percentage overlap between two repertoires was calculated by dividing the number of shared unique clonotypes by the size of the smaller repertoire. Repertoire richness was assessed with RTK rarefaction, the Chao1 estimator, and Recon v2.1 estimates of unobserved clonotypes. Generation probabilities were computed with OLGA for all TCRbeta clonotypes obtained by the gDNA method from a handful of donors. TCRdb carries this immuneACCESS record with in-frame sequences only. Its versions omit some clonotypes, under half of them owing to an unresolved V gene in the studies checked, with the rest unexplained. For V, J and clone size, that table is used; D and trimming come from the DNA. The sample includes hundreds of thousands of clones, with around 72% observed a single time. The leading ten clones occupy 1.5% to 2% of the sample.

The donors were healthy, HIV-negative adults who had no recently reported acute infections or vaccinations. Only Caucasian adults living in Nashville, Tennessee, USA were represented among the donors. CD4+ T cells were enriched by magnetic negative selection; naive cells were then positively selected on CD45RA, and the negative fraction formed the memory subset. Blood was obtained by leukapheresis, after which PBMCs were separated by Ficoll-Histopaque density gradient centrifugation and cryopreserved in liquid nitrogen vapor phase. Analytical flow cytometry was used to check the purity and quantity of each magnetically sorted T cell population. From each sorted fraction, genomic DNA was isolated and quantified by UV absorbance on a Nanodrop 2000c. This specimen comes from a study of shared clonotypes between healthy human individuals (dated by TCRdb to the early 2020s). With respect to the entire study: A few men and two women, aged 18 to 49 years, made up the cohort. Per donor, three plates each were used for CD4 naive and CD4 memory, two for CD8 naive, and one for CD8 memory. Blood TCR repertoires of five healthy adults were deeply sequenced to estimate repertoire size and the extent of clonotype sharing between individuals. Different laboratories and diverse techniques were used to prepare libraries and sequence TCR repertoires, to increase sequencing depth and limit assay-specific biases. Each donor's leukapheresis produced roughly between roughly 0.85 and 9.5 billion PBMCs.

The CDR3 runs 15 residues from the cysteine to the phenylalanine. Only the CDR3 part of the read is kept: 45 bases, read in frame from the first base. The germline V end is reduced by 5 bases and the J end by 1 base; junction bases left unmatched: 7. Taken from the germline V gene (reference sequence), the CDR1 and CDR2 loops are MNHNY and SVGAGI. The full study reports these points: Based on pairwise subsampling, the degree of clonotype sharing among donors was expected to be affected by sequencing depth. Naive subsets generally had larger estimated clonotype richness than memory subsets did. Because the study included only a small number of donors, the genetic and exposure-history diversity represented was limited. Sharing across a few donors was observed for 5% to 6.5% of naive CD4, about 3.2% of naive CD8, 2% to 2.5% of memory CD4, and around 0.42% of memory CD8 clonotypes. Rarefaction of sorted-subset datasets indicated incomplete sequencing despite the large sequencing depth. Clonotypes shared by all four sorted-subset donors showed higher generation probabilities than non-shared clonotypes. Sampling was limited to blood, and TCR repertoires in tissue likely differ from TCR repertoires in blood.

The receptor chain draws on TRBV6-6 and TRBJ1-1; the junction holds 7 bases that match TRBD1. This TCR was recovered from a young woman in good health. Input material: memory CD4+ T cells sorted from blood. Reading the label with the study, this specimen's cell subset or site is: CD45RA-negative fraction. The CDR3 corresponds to CASSEGAGGNTEAFF. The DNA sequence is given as TGTGCCAGCAGTGAGGGGGCAGGGGGGAACACTGAAGCTTTCTTT.